This T cell receptor beta chain derives from a study of cytomegalovirus exposure and HLA in healthy donors. The table lists this clone with a few counts. 60 Vbeta and 13 Jbeta primers were used in PCR. Produced via immunoSEQ multiplex PCR; TCRdb's table is partial and in-frame only. The top ten clones hold roughly 1.6% of a sample with under 200,000 clones, around 68% of them seen once. The germline V gene has CDR1 MNHEY and CDR2 SVGAGI. With 5 bases removed from V and 2 bases from J, the gap between germline ends came to 16 bases. The CDR3 runs 15 residues. Source material: PBMCs. The source of this sequence is a girl aged 5-17 years in good health and CMV-seronegative. The rearrangement uses TRBV6-5 and TRBJ2-7; a weak D match, TRBD1 (5 bases). The CDR3 here is CASSLLETAPYEQYF. CDR3 coding DNA: TGTGCCAGCAGTCTACTCGAGACAGCCCCCTACGAGCAGTACTTC.